These 8 T cell receptor beta chains came from one sample sequenced in a study of shared clonotypes between healthy human individuals. The table came from immunoSEQ multiplex PCR; TCRdb's copy has only in-frame clones and leaves some out. The profile shows about 2.2 million clones, about 93% of them singletons. CD45RO-negative CD8 cells positively selected for CCR7 made up the naive population, which excluded terminally differentiated effector memory CD45RA+ cells. Source material: naive CD8+ T cells from PBMCs. Receptors were obtained from a young man in good health. Some clones in this sample may be carry-over from other donors' samples.

The chain joins TRBV9 to TRBJ2-3, with D tentatively TRBD1 (5 bases). CDR1 SGDLS and CDR2 YYNGEE come from the germline V gene. This CDR3 comprises 15 residues. V was clipped by 3 bases and J by 3 bases, with 14 bases between them. The CDR3 spells CASSAGPKGTDTQYF. The CDR3 bases are TGTGCCAGCAGCGCAGGACCAAAGGGGACAGATACGCAGTATTTT.

The chain employs TRBV4-3 and TRBJ2-7, with a possible D match to TRBD2 (5 bases). V was trimmed by 4 bases and J by 7 bases, leaving 11 bases between them. CDR1 and CDR2 (germline): LGHNA, YSLEER. CDR3 size: 12 residues. This CDR3 is CASSRGRGEQYF. CDR3 coding DNA: TGCGCCAGCAGCCGCGGGCGCGGGGAGCAGTACTTC.

This sequence joins TRBV27 and TRBJ2-7; 7 bases match TRBD1. The germline CDR1 and CDR2 sequences are MNHEY and SMNVEV (reference sequence). This CDR3 is built from 14 residues. The V segment lost 4 bases and the J segment 4 bases; nucleotides outside the gene matches: 7. CDR3 sequence (DNA): TGTGCCAGCAGTTATAGACAGGGTGGATACGAGCAGTACTTC. Protein sequence: CASSYRQGGYEQYF.

J is TRBJ1-6 and V is TRBV11-2; no reliable D call. This CDR3 is built from 13 residues. The germline V gene has CDR1 SGHAT and CDR2 FQNNGV. V lost 3 bases and J 9 bases, leaving 9 bases between the germline ends. The chain's CDR3 is CASSFLVGSPLHF. DNA of the CDR3: TGTGCCAGCAGCTTCCTAGTGGGTTCACCCCTCCACTTT.

As regards this clone: The identical CDR3 is also encoded by other nucleotide sequences in the sample. The rearrangement joins TRBV19 to TRBJ2-1; D gene unclear. The CDR3 has 13 amino acids. Germline-derived CDR1 and CDR2 are LNHDA and SQIVND (reference sequence). Trimming took off 3 bases at V and 4 bases at J, with 7 bases between the two ends. As DNA, the CDR3 is TGTGCCAGTAGTATCGTAGGGTACAATGAGCAGTTCTTC. Protein: CASSIVGYNEQFF.

The chain joins TRBV27 to TRBJ2-5, with 8 bases fitting TRBD1. The CDR3 consists of 16 residues. The germline V gene has CDR1 MNHEY and CDR2 SMNVEV (reference sequence). With V trimmed by 2 bases and J by 4 bases, 9 bases remained unmatched. For the CDR3, the DNA is TGTGCCAGCAGTTTAGGTCCGGGACAGGTGGGAGAGACCCAGTACTTC. Its translation is CASSLGPGQVGETQYF.

The gene calls are TRBV9 and TRBJ2-3; TRBD2 matches at 8 bases. The trim removed 5 bases at V and 6 bases at J, leaving 8 bases unmatched. The germline V gene has CDR1 SGDLS and CDR2 YYNGEE. This CDR3 is 14 amino acids long. CDR3 region: CASRPLAEGDTQYF. The DNA of the CDR3 is TGTGCCAGCAGGCCACTAGCGGAGGGGGATACGCAGTATTTT.

This chain links TRBV27 with TRBJ2-3; 10 bases map to TRBD1. The V and J ends lost 4 bases and 5 bases, in that order; junction bases with no gene match: 6. This CDR3 comprises 15 residues. Germline CDR1 and CDR2: MNHEY and SMNVEV (reference sequence). This CDR3 is CASSYRDRGRDTQYF. CDR3 nucleotides: TGTGCCAGCAGTTACCGGGACAGGGGAAGAGATACGCAGTATTTT.